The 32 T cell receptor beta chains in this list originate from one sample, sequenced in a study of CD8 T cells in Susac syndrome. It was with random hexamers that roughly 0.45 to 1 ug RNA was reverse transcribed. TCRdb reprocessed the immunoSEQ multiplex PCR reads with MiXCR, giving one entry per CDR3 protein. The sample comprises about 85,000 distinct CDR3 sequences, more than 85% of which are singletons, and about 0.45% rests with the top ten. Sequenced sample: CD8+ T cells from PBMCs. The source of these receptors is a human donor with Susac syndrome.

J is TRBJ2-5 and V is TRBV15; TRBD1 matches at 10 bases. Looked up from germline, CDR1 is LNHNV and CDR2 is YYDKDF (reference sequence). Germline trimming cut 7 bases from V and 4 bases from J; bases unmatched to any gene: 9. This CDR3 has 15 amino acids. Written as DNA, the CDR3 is TGTGCCACCACCCCCGGGACAGGGGTACGAGAGACCCAGTACTTC. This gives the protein CATTPGTGVRETQYF.

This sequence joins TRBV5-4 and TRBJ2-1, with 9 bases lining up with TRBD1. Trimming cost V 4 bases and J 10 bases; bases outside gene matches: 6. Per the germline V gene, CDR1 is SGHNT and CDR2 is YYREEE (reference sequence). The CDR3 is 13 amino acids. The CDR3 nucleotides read TGTGCCAGCAGCGTAACAGGGGGCGGGGAGCAGTTCTTC. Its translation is CASSVTGGGEQFF.

This chain's CDR3 is CASSLTAGGSYEQYF. The CDR3 DNA reads as TGTGCCAGCAGTTTAACAGCGGGGGGTTCCTACGAGCAGTACTTC. The chain links TRBV12-3 or TRBV12-4 to TRBJ2-7, with TRBD2 matching over 9 bases. This CDR3 contains 15 residues. With V trimmed by 2 bases and J by 1 base, 3 bases remained unmatched.

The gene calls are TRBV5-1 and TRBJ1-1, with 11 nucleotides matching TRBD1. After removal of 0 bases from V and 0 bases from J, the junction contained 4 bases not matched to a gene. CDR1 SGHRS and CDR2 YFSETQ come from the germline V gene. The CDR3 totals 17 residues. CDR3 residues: CASSLAGQGVLNTEAFF. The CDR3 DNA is TGCGCCAGCAGCTTGGCGGGACAGGGGGTATTGAACACTGAAGCTTTCTTT.

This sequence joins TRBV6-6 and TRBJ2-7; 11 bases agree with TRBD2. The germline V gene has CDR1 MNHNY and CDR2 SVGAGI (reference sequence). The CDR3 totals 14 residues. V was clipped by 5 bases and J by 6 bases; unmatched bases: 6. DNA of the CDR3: TGTGCCAGCAGTCCGCTAGCGGGAGGTGGCGAGCAGTACTTC. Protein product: CASSPLAGGGEQYF.

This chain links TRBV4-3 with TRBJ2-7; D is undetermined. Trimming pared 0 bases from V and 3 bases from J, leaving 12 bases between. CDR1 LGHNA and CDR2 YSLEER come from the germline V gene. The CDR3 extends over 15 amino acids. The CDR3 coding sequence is TGCGCCAGCAGCCAAGAGCAAGGAGTTGGCTACGAGCAGTACTTC. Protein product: CASSQEQGVGYEQYF.

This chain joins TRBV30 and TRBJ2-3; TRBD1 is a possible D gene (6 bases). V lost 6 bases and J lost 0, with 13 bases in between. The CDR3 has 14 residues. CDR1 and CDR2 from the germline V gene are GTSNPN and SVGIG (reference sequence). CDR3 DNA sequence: TGTGCCTGTCTGGACAGTCAGAGCACAGATACGCAGTATTTT. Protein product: CACLDSQSTDTQYF.

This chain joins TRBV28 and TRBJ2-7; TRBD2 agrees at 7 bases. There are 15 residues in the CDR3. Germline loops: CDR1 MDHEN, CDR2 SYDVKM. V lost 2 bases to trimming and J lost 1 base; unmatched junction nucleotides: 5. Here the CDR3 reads CASSLTTSQSYEQYF. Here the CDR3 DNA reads TGTGCCAGCAGTTTAACGACTAGCCAATCCTACGAGCAGTACTTC.

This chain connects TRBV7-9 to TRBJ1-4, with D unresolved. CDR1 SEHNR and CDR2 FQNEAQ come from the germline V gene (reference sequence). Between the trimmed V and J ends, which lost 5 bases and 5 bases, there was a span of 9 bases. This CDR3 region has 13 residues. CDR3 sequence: CASSPGHNEKLFF. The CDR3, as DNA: TGTGCCAGCAGCCCCGGGCACAATGAAAAACTGTTTTTT.

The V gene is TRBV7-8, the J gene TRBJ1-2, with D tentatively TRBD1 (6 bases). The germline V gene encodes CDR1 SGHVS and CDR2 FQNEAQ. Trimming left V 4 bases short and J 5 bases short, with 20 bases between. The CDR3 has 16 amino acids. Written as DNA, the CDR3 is TGTGCCAGCAGCTCCACCCAAACAGGGTTTGGGTATGGCTACACCTTC. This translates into CASSSTQTGFGYGYTF.

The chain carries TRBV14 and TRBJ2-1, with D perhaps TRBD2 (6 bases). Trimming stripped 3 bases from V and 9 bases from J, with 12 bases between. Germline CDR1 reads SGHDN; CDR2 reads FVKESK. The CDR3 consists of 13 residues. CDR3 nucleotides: TGTGCCAGCAGCCACAAAATTAGCGGTGAGCAGTTCTTC. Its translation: CASSHKISGEQFF.

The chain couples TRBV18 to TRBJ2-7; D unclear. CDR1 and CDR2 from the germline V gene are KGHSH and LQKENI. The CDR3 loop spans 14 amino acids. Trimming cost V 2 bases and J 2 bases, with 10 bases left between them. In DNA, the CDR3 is TGTGCCAGCTCACCAGAGGAGTACCCCTACGAGCAGTACTTC. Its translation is CASSPEEYPYEQYF. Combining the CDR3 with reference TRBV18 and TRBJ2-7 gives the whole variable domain NAGVMQNPRHLVRRRGQEARLRCSPMKGHSHVYWYRQLPEEGLKFMVYLQKENIIDESGMPKERFSAEFPKEGPSILRIQQVVRGDSAAYFCASSPEEYPYEQYFGPGTRLTVT.

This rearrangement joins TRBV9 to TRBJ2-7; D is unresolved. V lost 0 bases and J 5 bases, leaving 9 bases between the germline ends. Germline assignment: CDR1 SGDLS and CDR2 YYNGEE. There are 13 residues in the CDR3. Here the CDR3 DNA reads TGTGCCAGCAGCGTAGATCCAAGAAACGAGCAGTACTTC. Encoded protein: CASSVDPRNEQYF.

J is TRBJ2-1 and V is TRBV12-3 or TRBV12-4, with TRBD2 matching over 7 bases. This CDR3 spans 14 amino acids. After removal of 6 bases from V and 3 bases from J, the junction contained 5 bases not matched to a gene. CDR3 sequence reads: CASSLLADYNEQFF. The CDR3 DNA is TGTGCCAGCAGCCTTCTAGCGGACTACAATGAGCAGTTCTTC.

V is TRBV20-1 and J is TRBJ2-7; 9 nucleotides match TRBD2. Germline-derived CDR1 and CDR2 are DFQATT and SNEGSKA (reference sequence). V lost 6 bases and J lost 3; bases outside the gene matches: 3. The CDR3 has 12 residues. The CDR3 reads CSAGTSYYEQYF. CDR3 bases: TGCAGTGCCGGGACTAGCTACTACGAGCAGTACTTC.

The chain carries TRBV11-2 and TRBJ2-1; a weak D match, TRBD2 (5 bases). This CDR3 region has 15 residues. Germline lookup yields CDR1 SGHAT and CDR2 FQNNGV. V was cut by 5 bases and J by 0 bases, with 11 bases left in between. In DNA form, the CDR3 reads TGTGCCAGCAGCAGCGGTCCACTCTCCTACAATGAGCAGTTCTTC. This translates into CASSSGPLSYNEQFF.

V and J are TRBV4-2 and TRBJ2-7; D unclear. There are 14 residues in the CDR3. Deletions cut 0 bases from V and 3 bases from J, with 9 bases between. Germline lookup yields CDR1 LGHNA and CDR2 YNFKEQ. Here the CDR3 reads CASSQDGKGYEQYF. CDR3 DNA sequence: TGTGCCAGCAGCCAAGATGGCAAGGGCTACGAGCAGTACTTC.

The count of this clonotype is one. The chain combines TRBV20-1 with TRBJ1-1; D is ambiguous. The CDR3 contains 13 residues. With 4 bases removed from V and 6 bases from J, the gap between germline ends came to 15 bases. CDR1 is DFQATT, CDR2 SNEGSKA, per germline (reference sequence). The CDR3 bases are TGCAGTGCTAAGGTCGAGTTGAGTTCTGAAGCTTTCTTT. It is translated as CSAKVELSSEAFF.

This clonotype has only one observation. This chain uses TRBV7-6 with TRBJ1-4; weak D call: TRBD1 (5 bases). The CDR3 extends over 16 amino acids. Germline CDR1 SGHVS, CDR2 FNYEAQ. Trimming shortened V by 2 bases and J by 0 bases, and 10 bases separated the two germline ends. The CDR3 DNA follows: TGTGCCAGCAGCTTAAGTGTGGGGGCAACTAATGAAAAACTGTTTTTT. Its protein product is CASSLSVGATNEKLFF.

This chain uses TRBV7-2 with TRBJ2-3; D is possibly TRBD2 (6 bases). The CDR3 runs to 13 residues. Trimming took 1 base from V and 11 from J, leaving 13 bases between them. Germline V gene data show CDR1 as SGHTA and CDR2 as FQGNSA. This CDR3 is CASSLGGVREQYF. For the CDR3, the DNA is TGTGCCAGCAGCTTAGGGGGGGTGAGGGAGCAGTATTTT.

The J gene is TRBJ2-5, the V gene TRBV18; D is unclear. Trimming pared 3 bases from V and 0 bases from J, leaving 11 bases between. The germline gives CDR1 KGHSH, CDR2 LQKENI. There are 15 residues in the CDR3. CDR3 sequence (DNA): TGTGCCAGCTCACCCCCCGACTTCTACCAAGAGACCCAGTACTTC. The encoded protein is CASSPPDFYQETQYF.

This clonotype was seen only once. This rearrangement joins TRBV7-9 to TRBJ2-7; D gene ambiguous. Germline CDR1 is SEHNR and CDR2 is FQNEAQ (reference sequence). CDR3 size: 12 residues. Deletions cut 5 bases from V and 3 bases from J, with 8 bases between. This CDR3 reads CASSAENYEQYF. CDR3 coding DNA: TGTGCCAGCAGCGCGGAGAACTACGAGCAGTACTTC.

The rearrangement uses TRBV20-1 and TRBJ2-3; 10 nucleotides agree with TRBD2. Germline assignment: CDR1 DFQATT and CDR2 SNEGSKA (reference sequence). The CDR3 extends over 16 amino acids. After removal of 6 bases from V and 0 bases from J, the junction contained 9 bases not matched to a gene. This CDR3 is CSASSGRGPSTDTQYF. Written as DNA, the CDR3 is TGCAGTGCCAGCAGCGGGAGGGGGCCTAGCACAGATACGCAGTATTTT.

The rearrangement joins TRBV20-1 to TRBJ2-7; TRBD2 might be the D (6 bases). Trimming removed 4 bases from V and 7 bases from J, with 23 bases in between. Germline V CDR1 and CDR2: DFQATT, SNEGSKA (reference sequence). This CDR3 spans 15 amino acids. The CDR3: CSATQTGGRWGEQYF. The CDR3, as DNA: TGCAGTGCTACCCAAACTGGGGGGAGATGGGGAGAGCAGTACTTC.

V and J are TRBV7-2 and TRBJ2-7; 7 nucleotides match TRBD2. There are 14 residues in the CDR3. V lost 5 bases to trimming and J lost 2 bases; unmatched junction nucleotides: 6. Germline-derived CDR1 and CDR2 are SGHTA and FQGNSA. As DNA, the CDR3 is TGTGCCAGCAGCCGAATCGGGGGGACCTACGAGCAGTACTTC. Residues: CASSRIGGTYEQYF. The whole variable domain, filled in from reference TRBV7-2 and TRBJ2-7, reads GAGVSQSPSNKVTEKGKDVELRCDPISGHTALYWYRQSLGQGLEFLIYFQGNSAPDKSGLPSDRFSAERTGGSVSTLTIQRTQQEDSAVYLCASSRIGGTYEQYFGPGTRLTVT.

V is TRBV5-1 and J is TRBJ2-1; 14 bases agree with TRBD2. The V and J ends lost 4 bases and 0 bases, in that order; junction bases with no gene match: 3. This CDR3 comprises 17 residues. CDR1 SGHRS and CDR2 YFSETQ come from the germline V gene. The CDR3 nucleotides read TGCGCCAGCAGCATCGGGACTAGCGGGAGCTCCTACAATGAGCAGTTCTTC. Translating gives CASSIGTSGSSYNEQFF.

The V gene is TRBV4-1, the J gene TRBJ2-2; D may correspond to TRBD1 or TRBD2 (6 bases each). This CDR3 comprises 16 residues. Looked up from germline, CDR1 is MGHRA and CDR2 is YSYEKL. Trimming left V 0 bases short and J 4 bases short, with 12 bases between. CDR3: CASSQEWGRGTGELFF. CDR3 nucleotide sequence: TGCGCCAGCAGCCAAGAATGGGGGCGGGGCACCGGGGAGCTGTTTTTT.

As DNA, the CDR3 is TGTGCCAGCAGTTCCCCCGGGACAGGGAACACTGAAGCTTTCTTT. Its protein product is CASSSPGTGNTEAFF. The chain employs TRBV12-3 or TRBV12-4 and TRBJ1-1, with TRBD1 matching over 8 bases. V shed 4 bases, J shed 1 base, and the junction held 5 bases outside the gene matches. This CDR3 region has 15 residues.

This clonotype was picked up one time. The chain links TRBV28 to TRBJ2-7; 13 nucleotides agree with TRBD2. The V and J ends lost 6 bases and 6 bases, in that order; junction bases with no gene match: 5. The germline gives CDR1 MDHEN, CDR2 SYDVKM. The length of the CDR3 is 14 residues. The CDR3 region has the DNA TGTGCCAGCAGCTACGGGACTAGCGGGGTCGAGCAGTACTTC. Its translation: CASSYGTSGVEQYF.

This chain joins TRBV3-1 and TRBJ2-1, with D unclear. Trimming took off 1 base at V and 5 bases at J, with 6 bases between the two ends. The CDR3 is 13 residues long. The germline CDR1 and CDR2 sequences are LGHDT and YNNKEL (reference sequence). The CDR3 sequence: CASSQVINNEQFF. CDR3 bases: TGTGCCAGCAGCCAAGTTATTAACAATGAGCAGTTCTTC.

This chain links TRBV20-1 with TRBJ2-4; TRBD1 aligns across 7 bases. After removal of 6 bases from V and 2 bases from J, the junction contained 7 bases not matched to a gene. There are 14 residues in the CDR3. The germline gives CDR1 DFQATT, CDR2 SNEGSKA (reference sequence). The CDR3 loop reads CSASYRGPKNIQYF. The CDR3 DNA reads TGCAGTGCAAGTTACAGGGGTCCCAAAAACATTCAGTACTTC.

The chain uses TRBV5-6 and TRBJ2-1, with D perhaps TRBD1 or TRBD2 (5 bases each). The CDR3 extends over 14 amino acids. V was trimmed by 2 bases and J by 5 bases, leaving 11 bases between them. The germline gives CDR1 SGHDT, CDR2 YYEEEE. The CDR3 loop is CASSFGRGDNEQFF. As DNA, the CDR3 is TGTGCCAGCAGCTTCGGCAGAGGGGACAATGAGCAGTTCTTC.